This TCR beta chain was obtained from a study of T cell responses to AZD1222 COVID-19 vaccine. Study-wide findings and caveats: There were repertoire samples only from the period after the peak T cell response.

This clone was counted once. Its antigen remains unidentified. V was pared by 7 bases and J by 8 bases, with 14 bases between. Looked up from germline, CDR1 is SGHTA and CDR2 is FQGNSA. This CDR3 is built from 12 residues. Generated by immunoSEQ multiplex PCR, the TCRdb table keeps only in-frame clones and is missing some. The data hold about 140,000 clones, with less than 95% observed a single time. This clonotype was sampled from an adult in good health. The chain recombines TRBV7-2 with TRBJ1-2; D remains unclear. The sequenced sample was peripheral blood, obtained on day 0 of AZD1222 vaccination. This chain's CDR3 is CASTNRYGGYTF. CDR3 coding DNA: TGTGCCAGCACTAACAGATACGGCGGCTACACCTTC. The full variable domain, with the rest looked up from reference TRBV7-2 and TRBJ1-2, is GAGVSQSPSNKVTEKGKDVELRCDPISGHTALYWYRQSLGQGLEFLIYFQGNSAPDKSGLPSDRFSAERTGGSVSTLTIQRTQQEDSAVYLCASTNRYGGYTFGSGTRLTVV.